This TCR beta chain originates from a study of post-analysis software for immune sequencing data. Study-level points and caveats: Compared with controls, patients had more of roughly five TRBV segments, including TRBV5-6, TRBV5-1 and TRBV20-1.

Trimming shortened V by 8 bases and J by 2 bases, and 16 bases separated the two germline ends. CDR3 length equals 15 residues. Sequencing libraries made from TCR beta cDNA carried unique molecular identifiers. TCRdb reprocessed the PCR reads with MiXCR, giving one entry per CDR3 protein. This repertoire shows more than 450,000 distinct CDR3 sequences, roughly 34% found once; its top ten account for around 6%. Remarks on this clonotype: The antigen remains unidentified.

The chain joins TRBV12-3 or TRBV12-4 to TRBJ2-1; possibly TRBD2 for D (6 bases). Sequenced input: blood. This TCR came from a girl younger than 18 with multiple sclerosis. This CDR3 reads CASGPGLGAYNEQFF. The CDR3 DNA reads TGTGCCAGCGGCCCGGGACTTGGGGCCTACAATGAGCAGTTCTTC.